These 16 T cell receptor beta chains share one sample of origin, sequenced in a study of OX40 agonist ivuxolimab in advanced cancers. TCRdb keeps only in-frame clones here, not all; method: immunoSEQ multiplex PCR. This table holds about 82,000 clones, approximately 82% found once. The sequenced sample was CD4+ or CD8+ T cells sorted from blood, obtained in a trial of the OX40 agonist ivuxolimab. The receptors stem from an adult with an advanced solid tumor such as melanoma, head and neck, liver or kidney cancer.

V usage is TRBV9 and J usage is TRBJ1-6; 9 bases map to TRBD1. Germline V gene sequence: CDR1 SGDLS, CDR2 YYNGEE. The CDR3 totals 15 residues. J lost 11 bases, V lost 2 bases, and 8 bases had no gene match. CDR3 sequence: CASSVQGQGNPPLHF. CDR3 nucleotide sequence: TGTGCCAGCAGCGTGCAGGGACAGGGCAATCCACCCCTCCACTTT.

The chain uses TRBV30 and TRBJ1-6; maybe TRBD1 (5 bases). Between the trimmed V and J ends, which lost 0 bases and 1 base, there was a span of 16 bases. This CDR3 region has 18 residues. CDR1 GTSNPN and CDR2 SVGIG come from the germline V gene (reference sequence). The chain's CDR3 is CAWSVRHGRGSYNSPLHF. The CDR3 DNA is TGTGCCTGGAGTGTACGCCACGGTCGGGGGTCCTATAATTCACCCCTCCACTTT.

This clone has only a few counts. This rearrangement joins TRBV18 to TRBJ1-2; 10 bases fit TRBD1. J gave up 8 bases and V 0 bases, and 6 bases lay outside the gene matches. The germline gives CDR1 KGHSH, CDR2 LQKENI. The CDR3 length is 15 residues. In DNA, the CDR3 is TGTGCCAGCTCACCACCGCTACGGGACAGGGGAGGCTACACCTTC. It is translated as CASSPPLRDRGGYTF.

This sequence joins TRBV5-1 and TRBJ2-5; the D call may be TRBD1 or TRBD2 (6 bases each). Trimming took off 6 bases at V and 0 bases at J, with 12 bases between the two ends. This CDR3 comprises 14 residues. Germline values: CDR1 SGHRS, CDR2 YFSETQ. The CDR3 DNA reads as TGCGCCAGCATGCGGGGACAACACCAAGAGACCCAGTACTTC. Encoded protein: CASMRGQHQETQYF.

The rearrangement uses TRBV7-9 and TRBJ1-1, with D tentatively TRBD1 (5 bases). From germline, CDR1 is SEHNR and CDR2 FQNEAQ (reference sequence). This CDR3 is built from 14 residues. V was cut by 7 bases and J by 3 bases, with 15 bases left in between. The CDR3 sequence is CASTRRGEDTEAFF. The CDR3 DNA sequence: TGTGCCAGCACCAGGAGGGGAGAGGACACTGAAGCTTTCTTT.

This clone was seen a few times. V gene TRBV2 combines with J gene TRBJ1-5; D not resolved. This CDR3 is 18 amino acids long. Germline V gene lookup returns CDR1 SNHLY and CDR2 FYNNEI. The germline V and J ends were trimmed by 5 bases and 0 bases, with 20 bases remaining between them. CDR3 residues: CASSFTKPPIYSNQPQHF. In nucleotides, the CDR3 is TGTGCCAGCAGTTTTACCAAACCCCCAATATATAGCAATCAGCCCCAGCATTTT. The entire variable domain, with the rest obtained from reference TRBV2 and TRBJ1-5, is as follows: EPEVTQTPSHQVTQMGQEVILRCVPISNHLYFYWYRQILGQKVEFLVSFYNNEISEKSEIFDDQFSVERPDGSNFTLKIRSTKLEDSAMYFCASSFTKPPIYSNQPQHFGDGTRLSIL.

The CDR3 sequence is CASSRDNEQFF. In DNA form, the CDR3 reads TGTGCCAGCAGCCGGGACAATGAGCAGTTCTTC. The chain carries TRBV2 and TRBJ2-1; D is unresolved. The CDR3 has 11 amino acids. V lost 6 bases to trimming and J lost 5 bases, with 5 bases between them. Germline values: CDR1 SNHLY, CDR2 FYNNEI.

The chain is built from TRBV18 and TRBJ1-1; 7 bases agree with TRBD1. There are 14 residues in the CDR3. V shed 2 bases, J shed 4 bases, and the junction held 4 bases outside the gene matches. The germline V gene encodes CDR1 KGHSH and CDR2 LQKENI. This CDR3 is CASSPETGTTEAFF. For the CDR3, the DNA is TGTGCCAGCTCACCAGAGACAGGGACCACTGAAGCTTTCTTT.

The rearrangement uses TRBV28 and TRBJ2-1; 7 bases agree with TRBD1. The CDR3 is made up of 14 amino acids. Trimming at V came to 6 bases and at J to 3 bases, leaving 5 bases not matched to a gene. Germline CDR1 is MDHEN and CDR2 is SYDVKM. DNA of the CDR3: TGTGCCAGCAGCCGACAGGGATTCTACAATGAGCAGTTCTTC. Protein product: CASSRQGFYNEQFF.

The chain joins TRBV2 to TRBJ1-5; D gene ambiguous. Deletions cut 1 base from V and 4 bases from J, with 8 bases between. The CDR3 length is 14 residues. Germline V lookup: CDR1 SNHLY, CDR2 FYNNEI. Here the CDR3 reads CASSEGYRNQPQHF. CDR3 DNA: TGTGCCAGCAGTGAAGGGTACAGAAATCAGCCCCAGCATTTT.

By proportion, this clone is medium-sized. The J gene is TRBJ2-3, the V gene TRBV6-1, with D perhaps TRBD1 or TRBD2 (5 bases each). Trimming removed 6 bases at V and 8 bases at J, with 15 bases between. The CDR3 sequence is 13 residues long. The germline V gene encodes CDR1 MNHNS and CDR2 SASEGT. In nucleotides, the CDR3 is TGTGCCAGCAGCCGGGACCCCGGAGGTACGCAGTATTTT. Translation gives CASSRDPGGTQYF.

CDR3 sequence (DNA): TGCGCCAGCAGCCAGGGGGGAAACACTGAAGCTTTCTTT. It yields the protein CASSQGGNTEAFF. The chain couples TRBV5-1 to TRBJ1-1; 7 bases agree with TRBD1. The junction had 2 bases not matched to a gene; V was cut back by 4 bases and J by 2 bases. Germline assignment: CDR1 SGHRS and CDR2 YFSETQ. This CDR3 is 13 amino acids long.

The rearrangement joins TRBV2 to TRBJ2-5; D is unclear. V was pared by 4 bases and J by 4 bases, with 10 bases between. This CDR3 is 13 amino acids long. Germline CDR1 and CDR2: SNHLY and FYNNEI. The DNA of the CDR3 is TGTGCCAGCAGTGGGTCGGGTCCAGAGACCCAGTACTTC. Translating gives CASSGSGPETQYF.

This sequence joins TRBV27 and TRBJ2-3, with D possibly TRBD2 on 7 matching bases. V was shortened by 3 bases and J by 3 bases, with 13 bases between the two germline ends. This CDR3 comprises 15 residues. Germline assignment: CDR1 MNHEY and CDR2 SMNVEV (reference sequence). DNA of the CDR3: TGTGCCAGCAGTTTGGTACAGGGAGGGACAGATACGCAGTATTTT. Its translation is CASSLVQGGTDTQYF.

The rearrangement uses TRBV6-4 and TRBJ1-1; no clear D. Germline V gives CDR1 MRHNA, CDR2 SNTAGT. The CDR3 length is 13 residues. Between the trimmed V and J ends, which lost 6 bases and 1 base, there was a span of 9 bases. CDR3: CASRRTENTEAFF. The DNA for the CDR3 is TGTGCCAGCAGGAGGACGGAGAACACTGAAGCTTTCTTT.

This chain uses TRBV18 with TRBJ2-3; maybe TRBD1 (6 bases). The germline V and J ends were trimmed by 6 bases and 1 base, with 11 bases remaining between them. This CDR3 contains 14 residues. In germline, CDR1 is KGHSH, CDR2 LQKENI. CDR3 nucleotide sequence: TGTGCCAGCTCGGCAGGGGCGGGCACAGATACGCAGTATTTT. It translates to CASSAGAGTDTQYF.